The entry below describes one T cell receptor (beta chain). Its specificity is unknown. The data belong to a study of T cell responses to AZD1222 COVID-19 vaccine. Study-wide results and caveats: Sampling captured repertoires only after the peak T cell response. Only 5 to 7 AZD1222 recipients were seropositive at baseline.

Germline lookup yields CDR1 LGHNT and CDR2 FRNRAP. This CDR3 comprises 16 residues. J was trimmed by 7 bases and V by 6 bases; bases with no gene match: 17. The repertoire was sequenced with immunoSEQ multiplex PCR; TCRdb's copy has only in-frame clones and lacks some. The table records about 150,000 clones, more than 75% of them present only once. The sample here was peripheral blood, taken on day 0 of AZD1222 vaccination. The source is an adult in good health. The rearrangement links TRBV12-5 to TRBJ2-5, with 7 bases identical to TRBD1. DNA for the CDR3: TGTGCTAGTGGCCCCGACCTGGGACAGCCCGGCGGGACCCAGTACTTC. This codes for CASGPDLGQPGGTQYF. The whole variable domain, filled in from reference TRBV12-5 and TRBJ2-5, reads DARVTQTPRHKVTEMGQEVTMRCQPILGHNTVFWYRQTMMQGLELLAYFRNRAPLDDSGMPKDRFSAEMPDATLATLKIQPSEPRDSAVYFCASGPDLGQPGGTQYFGPGTRLLVL.